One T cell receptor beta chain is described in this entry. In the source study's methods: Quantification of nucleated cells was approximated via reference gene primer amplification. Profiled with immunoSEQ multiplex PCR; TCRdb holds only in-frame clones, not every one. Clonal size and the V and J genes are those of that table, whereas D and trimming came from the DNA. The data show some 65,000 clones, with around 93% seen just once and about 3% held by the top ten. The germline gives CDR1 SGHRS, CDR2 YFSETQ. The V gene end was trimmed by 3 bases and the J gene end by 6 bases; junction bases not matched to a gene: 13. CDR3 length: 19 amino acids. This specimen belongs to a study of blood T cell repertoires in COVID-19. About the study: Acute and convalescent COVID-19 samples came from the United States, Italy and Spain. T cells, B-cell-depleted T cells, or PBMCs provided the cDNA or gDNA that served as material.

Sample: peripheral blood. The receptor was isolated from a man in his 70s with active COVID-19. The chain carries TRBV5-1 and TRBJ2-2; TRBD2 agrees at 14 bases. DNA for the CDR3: TGCGCCAGCAGCTGGACGGCATTGACTAGCGGGGGGGCATCCGGGGAGCTGTTTTTT. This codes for CASSWTALTSGGASGELFF.